This T cell receptor beta chain was observed in a study of blood T cell repertoires in COVID-19. Overall study: Researchers got acute and convalescent COVID-19 samples from the United States, Italy and Spain.

Germline V gene data show CDR1 as SGDLS and CDR2 as YYNGEE. The CDR3 extends over 14 amino acids. V lost 4 bases, J lost 2 bases, and 6 bases stayed unmatched. The data were produced by immunoSEQ multiplex PCR, yet TCRdb's version contains in-frame clones alone and is incomplete. This table has 130,000 or so clones, 86% appearing once. Source material: peripheral blood. The chain has TRBV9 and TRBJ2-7, with 7 bases fitting TRBD1. This sequence originates from a woman aged 60-75 years with acute or convalescent COVID-19. In DNA form, the CDR3 reads TGTGCCAGCAGCCCAACGACAGGGACCTACGAGCAGTACTTC. Amino acid sequence: CASSPTTGTYEQYF.